A selection of T cell receptor beta chains follows, all from one sample in a study of blood T cell repertoires in COVID-19. Repertoires were generated with immunoSEQ multiplex PCR, while TCRdb's copy carries only in-frame clones and drops some. The sample includes more than 20,000 clones, around 90% of them seen just once. Specimen: peripheral blood. The source of these receptors is a man aged 70-80 years with acute or convalescent COVID-19. The CDR3 runs from the conserved cysteine through the conserved F or W. Each record gives: clone size, J gene, V gene, D gene, CDR3 DNA, CDR3 protein. The D gene is left open where the match is weak. Some rows have no size entry. The others give once, few or many, or a class for an expanded clone.

size: .
J: TRBJ1-2
V: TRBV7-9
D: .
DNA: TGTGCCAGCAGCTTATATGAGGGCGGCTACACCTTC
CDR3: CASSLYEGGYTF

size: once
J: TRBJ2-3
V: TRBV5-4
D: TRBD2
DNA: TGTGCCAGCAGCTTTAGCGGGAGGGCCGAGGGGGGTGCGCAGTATTTT
CDR3: CASSFSGRAEGGAQYF

size: .
J: TRBJ2-1
V: TRBV5-5
D: .
DNA: TGTGCCAGCCTCCGGGGGAGCTCCTACAATGAGCAGTTCTTC
CDR3: CASLRGSSYNEQFF

size: .
J: TRBJ2-7
V: TRBV5-6
D: TRBD1
DNA: TGTGCCAGCAGTTGGTGGGGGACAGAAGACTACGAGCAGTACTTC
CDR3: CASSWWGTEDYEQYF

size: once
J: TRBJ2-1
V: TRBV7-3
D: TRBD2
DNA: TGTGCCAGCAGCCTCGGGACTAGCTCCTACAATGAGCAGTTCTTC
CDR3: CASSLGTSSYNEQFF

size: .
J: TRBJ1-4
V: TRBV4-3
D: .
DNA: TGCGCCAGCAGCCGAACCGGGGAGGATAATGAAAAACTGTTTTTT
CDR3: CASSRTGEDNEKLFF

size: .
J: TRBJ1-2
V: TRBV5-1
D: .
DNA: TGCGCCAGCAGCTTGGAACGCTTCGGGGGCTACACCTTC
CDR3: CASSLERFGGYTF

size: .
J: TRBJ2-7
V: TRBV4-3
D: TRBD1
DNA: TGCGCCAGCAGCCAGGCGGACAGGGCCTACGAGCAGTACTTC
CDR3: CASSQADRAYEQYF

size: .
J: TRBJ1-1
V: TRBV7-7
D: .
DNA: TGTGCCAGCAGCCGAGCCCCGGGCACTGAAGCTTTCTTT
CDR3: CASSRAPGTEAFF

size: .
J: TRBJ1-1
V: TRBV12-3/TRBV12-4
D: .
DNA: TGTGCCAGCAGTTTACGGGGAGGAGCTGCCTTT
CDR3: CASSLRGGAAF

size: .
J: TRBJ2-7
V: TRBV15
D: .
DNA: TGTGCCACCAGCCCCCGCCTTGGAAGCGGCCTTTTCGAGCAGTACTTC
CDR3: CATSPRLGSGLFEQYF

size: few
J: TRBJ1-2
V: TRBV4-2
D: .
DNA: TGTGCCAGCAGCTCTTTCCGGGGGAACTTTAACTATGGCTACACCTTC
CDR3: CASSSFRGNFNYGYTF

size: .
J: TRBJ1-2
V: TRBV5-5
D: TRBD1
DNA: TGTGCCAGCAGCCGACAGGGGGCTAACTATGGCTACACCTTC
CDR3: CASSRQGANYGYTF

size: .
J: TRBJ2-7
V: TRBV6-2/TRBV6-3
D: TRBD2
DNA: TGTGCCAGCAGTTACTCAGCTAGCGGGTCCTCCTACGAGCAGTACTTC
CDR3: CASSYSASGSSYEQYF

size: .
J: TRBJ1-6
V: TRBV7-2
D: .
DNA: TGTGCCAGCAGCTTAGAGTCCGGGGGGGGTTATAATTCACCCCTCCACTTT
CDR3: CASSLESGGGYNSPLHF

size: .
J: TRBJ2-7
V: TRBV6-5
D: .
DNA: TGTGCCAGCACCCAACCGGGGTCCTGGGAGCAGTACTTC
CDR3: CASTQPGSWEQYF

size: .
J: TRBJ2-1
V: TRBV6-2/TRBV6-3
D: .
DNA: TGTGCCAGCAGTTACCTTACCAGCGGACTTTACAATGAGCAGTTCTTC
CDR3: CASSYLTSGLYNEQFF

size: .
J: TRBJ1-1
V: TRBV6-5
D: .
DNA: TGTGCCAGCAGAACAGGGTCGTTTAACACTGAAGCTTTCTTT
CDR3: CASRTGSFNTEAFF

size: .
J: TRBJ2-5
V: TRBV6-2/TRBV6-3
D: TRBD1
DNA: TGTGCCAGCAGCAGACAGGGGGCTCGAGAGACCCAGTACTTC
CDR3: CASSRQGARETQYF

size: .
J: TRBJ1-5
V: TRBV2
D: .
DNA: TGTGCCAGCATAAGACAGCCGGAAGATCAGCCCCAGCATTTT
CDR3: CASIRQPEDQPQHF

size: .
J: TRBJ1-5
V: TRBV21-1
D: .
DNA: TGTGCCAGCAGCAAAGTGGCAGGTTTGAATCAGCCCCAGCATTTT
CDR3: CASSKVAGLNQPQHF

size: .
J: TRBJ1-2
V: TRBV20-1
D: .
DNA: TGCAGTGCTAGTGTCGCCCGGGGGAACTATGGCTACACCTTC
CDR3: CSASVARGNYGYTF

size: .
J: TRBJ2-5
V: TRBV7-2
D: .
DNA: TGTGCCAGCAGCTTAAATCGGGCTGTCGGGATTTTGGAGACCCAGTACTTC
CDR3: CASSLNRAVGILETQYF

size: .
J: TRBJ2-1
V: TRBV3-1/TRBV3-2
D: .
DNA: TGTGCCAGCAGCGAGGGCTACAATGAGCAGTTCTTC
CDR3: CASSEGYNEQFF

size: .
J: TRBJ2-7
V: TRBV19
D: .
DNA: TGTGCCAGTACCACCTCCCGGACACCTTACGAGCAGTACTTC
CDR3: CASTTSRTPYEQYF

size: few
J: TRBJ2-1
V: TRBV5-1
D: .
DNA: TGCGCCAGCAGCTTGGGGAATAAGGGGGCCTACAATGAGCAGTTCTTC
CDR3: CASSLGNKGAYNEQFF

size: .
J: TRBJ1-6
V: TRBV9
D: .
DNA: TGTGCCAGCAGCGTAGGGGAGCGTTCACCCCTCCACTTT
CDR3: CASSVGERSPLHF

size: .
J: TRBJ1-3
V: TRBV29-1
D: TRBD1
DNA: TGCAGCGTTGGTGAGGGGGCAAGAAACACCATATATTTT
CDR3: CSVGEGARNTIYF

size: .
J: TRBJ1-2
V: TRBV14
D: .
DNA: TGTGCCAGCAGACAAGGGCAGGGGCACGGCTACACCTTC
CDR3: CASRQGQGHGYTF